This T cell receptor beta chain came from a study of cytomegalovirus exposure and HLA in healthy donors. Whole-study results and caveats: In vitro, a few CMV-associated chains proved specific for CMV antigens. Highly shared variants forming one cluster were likely a sequencing artifact.

The PCR ran on 60 Vbeta and 13 Jbeta primers. Data came from immunoSEQ multiplex PCR; TCRdb stores just in-frame clones and leaves some out. The table has about 120,000 clones, around 65% seen once; the top ten hold 1.5%. Per germline, CDR1 SNHLY and CDR2 FYNNEI. This CDR3 is 13 amino acids long. V was trimmed by 6 bases and J by 5 bases, leaving 13 bases between them. As to this clone: What it binds is not known. Other DNA sequences in the same sample also yield this CDR3.

The sample comprised PBMCs. The rearrangement joins TRBV2 to TRBJ1-1, with a possible D match to TRBD1 (5 bases). The TCR comes from a man aged 18 to 29 in good health and CMV-seronegative. This CDR3 is CASRVGGETEAFF. Here the CDR3 DNA reads TGTGCCAGCAGGGTGGGGGGTGAGACTGAAGCTTTCTTT.